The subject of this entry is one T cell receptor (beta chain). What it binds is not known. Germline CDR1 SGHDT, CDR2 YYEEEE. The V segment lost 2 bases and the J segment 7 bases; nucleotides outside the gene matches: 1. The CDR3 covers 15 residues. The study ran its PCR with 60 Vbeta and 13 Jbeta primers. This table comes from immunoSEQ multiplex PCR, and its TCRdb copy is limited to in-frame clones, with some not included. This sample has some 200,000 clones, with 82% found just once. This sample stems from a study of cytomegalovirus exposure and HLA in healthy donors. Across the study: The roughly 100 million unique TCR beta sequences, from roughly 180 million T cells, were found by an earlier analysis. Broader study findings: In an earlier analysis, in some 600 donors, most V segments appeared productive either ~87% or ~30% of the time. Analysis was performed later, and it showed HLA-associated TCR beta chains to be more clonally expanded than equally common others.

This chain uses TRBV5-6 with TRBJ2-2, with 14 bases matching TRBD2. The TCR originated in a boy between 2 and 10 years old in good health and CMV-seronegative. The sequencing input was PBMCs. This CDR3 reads CASSFGTSGGGELFF. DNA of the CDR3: TGTGCCAGCAGCTTCGGGACTAGCGGGGGCGGGGAGCTGTTTTTT.